This T cell receptor beta chain was documented in a study of T cell repertoires in cytomegalovirus infection. The overall study: HLA-B-restricted CMV epitopes that are well studied, plus recently identified HLA-C-restricted ones, were used by the study. TCR beta signatures that were public indicated CMV infection and matching HLA type.

The V end was cut by 5 bases, the J end by 2 bases, with 15 bases between. The CDR3 contains 15 residues. CDR1 is SEHNR, CDR2 FQNEAQ, per germline (reference sequence). Study conclusions and caveats: Cumulative frequency of public TCR beta families picked out carriers of CMV plus the relevant HLA. In two of eight donors, the top clonotype was HLA-C-restricted CMV-specific.

This clonotype has at least ten counts. Its specificity is not known. In TCRdb, the reads were re-called with MiXCR into one record per CDR3 protein. The data show about 100,000 distinct CDR3 sequences, around 32% seen once. Source: CD8+ T cells from cultured PBMCs, taken from culture after CMV antigen stimulation. This TCR derives from a human donor in good health (CMV status not recorded). Some clones in this sample may be carry-over from other donors' samples. The gene calls are TRBV7-9 and TRBJ1-1; weak D call: TRBD1 (5 bases). The CDR3 DNA sequence: TGTGCCAGCAGCGGCCTCGTGGGGGGTAACACTGAAGCTTTCTTT. It codes for CASSGLVGGNTEAFF.